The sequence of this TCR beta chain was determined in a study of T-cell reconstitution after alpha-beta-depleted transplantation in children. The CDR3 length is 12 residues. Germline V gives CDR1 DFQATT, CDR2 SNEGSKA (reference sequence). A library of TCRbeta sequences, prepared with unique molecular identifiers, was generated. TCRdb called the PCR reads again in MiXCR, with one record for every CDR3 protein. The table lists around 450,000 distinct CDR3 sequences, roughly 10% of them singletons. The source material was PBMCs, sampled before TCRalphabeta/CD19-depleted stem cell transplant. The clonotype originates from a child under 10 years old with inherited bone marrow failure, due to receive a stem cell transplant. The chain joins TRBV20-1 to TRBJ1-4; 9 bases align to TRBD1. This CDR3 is CGQDRGREKLFF. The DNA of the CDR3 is TGCGGACAGGACAGGGGACGGGAAAAACTGTTTTTT.